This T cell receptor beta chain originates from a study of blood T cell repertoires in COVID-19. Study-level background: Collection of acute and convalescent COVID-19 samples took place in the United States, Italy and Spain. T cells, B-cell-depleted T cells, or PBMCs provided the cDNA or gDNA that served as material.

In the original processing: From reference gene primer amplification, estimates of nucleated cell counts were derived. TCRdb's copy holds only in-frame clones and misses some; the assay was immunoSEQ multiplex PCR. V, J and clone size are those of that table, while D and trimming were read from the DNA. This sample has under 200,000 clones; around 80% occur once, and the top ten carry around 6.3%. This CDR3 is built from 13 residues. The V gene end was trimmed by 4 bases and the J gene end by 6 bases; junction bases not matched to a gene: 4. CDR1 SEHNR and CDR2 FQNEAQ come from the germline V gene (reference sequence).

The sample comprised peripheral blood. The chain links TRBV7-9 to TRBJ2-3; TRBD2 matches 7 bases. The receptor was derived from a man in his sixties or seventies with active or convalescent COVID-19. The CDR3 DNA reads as TGTGCCAGCAGCTCCAGGACTAGGGATACGCAGTATTTT. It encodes CASSSRTRDTQYF.